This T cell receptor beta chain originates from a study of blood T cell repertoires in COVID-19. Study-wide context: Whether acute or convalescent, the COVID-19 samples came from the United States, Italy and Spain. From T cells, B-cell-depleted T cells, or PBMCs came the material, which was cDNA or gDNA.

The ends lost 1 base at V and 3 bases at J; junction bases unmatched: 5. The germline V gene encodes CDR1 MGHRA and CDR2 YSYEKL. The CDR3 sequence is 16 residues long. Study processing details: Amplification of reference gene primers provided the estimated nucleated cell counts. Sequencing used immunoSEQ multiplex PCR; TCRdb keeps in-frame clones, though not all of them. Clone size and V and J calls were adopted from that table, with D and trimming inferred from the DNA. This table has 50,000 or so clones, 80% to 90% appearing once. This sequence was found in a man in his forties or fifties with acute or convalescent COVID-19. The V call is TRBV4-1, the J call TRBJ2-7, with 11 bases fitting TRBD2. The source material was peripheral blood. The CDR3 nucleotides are TGCGCCAGCAGCCAAGCGGCTAGCGGGGGGATCTACGAGCAGTACTTC. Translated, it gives CASSQAASGGIYEQYF.